What follows are 19 T cell receptor beta chains derived from one specimen sequenced in a study of cytomegalovirus exposure and HLA in healthy donors. TCRdb's copy holds only in-frame clones and misses some; the assay was immunoSEQ multiplex PCR. The sample lists around 170,000 clones, less than 85% occurring once. The specimen sequenced was PBMCs. The receptors stem from a man aged 18 to 35 in good health and CMV-seropositive.

The rearrangement joins TRBV25-1 to TRBJ1-1; maybe TRBD1 (6 bases). Germline V gene data show CDR1 as MGHDK and CDR2 as SYGVNS. Trimming shortened V by 7 bases and J by 12 bases, and 15 bases separated the two germline ends. The CDR3 contains 11 residues. The CDR3 region is CASTHGGRTFF. The CDR3 DNA reads as TGTGCCAGCACCCATGGGGGCCGAACTTTCTTT.

This chain uses TRBV29-1 with TRBJ2-7; 8 nucleotides match TRBD2. The CDR3 has 13 residues. Germline CDR1 SQVTM, CDR2 ANQGSEA. Trimming cost V 4 bases and J 5 bases; bases outside gene matches: 7. The CDR3 sequence is CSVGLPGGNEQYF. DNA for the CDR3: TGCAGCGTTGGCCTTCCGGGAGGGAACGAGCAGTACTTC.

V usage is TRBV19 and J usage is TRBJ2-7; tentatively, D is TRBD2 (5 bases). The V end lost 4 bases, the J end lost 0 bases, and 13 bases lay between the germline ends. Germline assignment: CDR1 LNHDA and CDR2 SQIVND (reference sequence). CDR3 size: 15 residues. The CDR3 sequence: CASSKAAMSSYEQYF. The CDR3 region has the DNA TGTGCCAGTAGTAAAGCGGCCATGAGCTCCTACGAGCAGTACTTC.

CDR3 DNA sequence: TGTGCCAGCAGCTTATTAGCTGGGGCCAACGTCCTGACTTTC. It translates to CASSLLAGANVLTF. The V gene is TRBV7-6, the J gene TRBJ2-6; D is unresolved. This CDR3 is built from 14 residues. Per the germline V gene, CDR1 is SGHVS and CDR2 is FNYEAQ. Trimming left V 2 bases short and J 2 bases short, with 4 bases between.

The chain links TRBV2 to TRBJ1-1; tentatively, D is TRBD1 (5 bases). Germline CDR1 is SNHLY and CDR2 is FYNNEI. This CDR3 contains 15 residues. Between the trimmed V and J ends, which lost 7 bases and 3 bases, there was a span of 18 bases. CDR3 residues: CASIPYETAHTEAFF. The CDR3 DNA is TGTGCCAGCATTCCTTATGAGACAGCGCACACTGAAGCTTTCTTT.

This clone was seen only a few times. The V and J genes are TRBV5-1 and TRBJ1-6, with TRBD1 matching 10 bases. Germline V gene lookup returns CDR1 SGHRS and CDR2 YFSETQ. The trim removed 5 bases at V and 7 bases at J, leaving 3 bases unmatched. This CDR3 region has 14 residues. CDR3 sequence: CASSMDRGNSPLHF. CDR3 nucleotides: TGCGCCAGCAGTATGGACAGGGGGAATTCACCCCTCCACTTT.

This clone has a handful of counts. V usage is TRBV18 and J usage is TRBJ1-2, with TRBD1 matching 9 bases. Germline V CDR1 and CDR2: KGHSH, LQKENI. This CDR3 spans 14 amino acids. J gave up 8 bases and V 5 bases, and 9 bases lay outside the gene matches. The DNA for the CDR3 is TGTGCCAGCTCAGCGGACAGGGGACGGCGGGGCTACACCTTC. Translation: CASSADRGRRGYTF.

The chain uses TRBV28 and TRBJ2-6, with D maybe TRBD1 (6 bases). V was pared by 5 bases and J by 0 bases, with 8 bases between. The germline V gene has CDR1 MDHEN and CDR2 SYDVKM. The CDR3 is 15 residues long. The CDR3 protein is CASSTDSSGANVLTF. As DNA, the CDR3 is TGTGCCAGCAGTACGGACAGCTCTGGGGCCAACGTCCTGACTTTC. The full variable domain, completed using reference TRBV28 and TRBJ2-6, is DVKVTQSSRYLVKRTGEKVFLECVQDMDHENMFWYRQDPGLGLRLIYFSYDVKMKEKGDIPEGYSVSREKKERFSLILESASTNQTSMYLCASSTDSSGANVLTFGAGSRLTVL.

The chain joins TRBV30 to TRBJ2-1, with a weak D call TRBD2 (6 bases). CDR3 length: 14 amino acids. Trimming took 5 bases from V and 7 from J, leaving 18 bases between them. CDR1 and CDR2 (germline): GTSNPN, SVGIG (reference sequence). CDR3 sequence (DNA): TGTGCCTGGGACCCACTGGGGGGAACGAATGAGCAGTTCTTC. This codes for CAWDPLGGTNEQFF.

The chain joins TRBV27 to TRBJ2-5, with TRBD2 matching over 8 bases. The CDR3 length is 15 residues. The ends lost 5 bases at V and 3 bases at J; junction bases unmatched: 8. Germline V lookup: CDR1 MNHEY, CDR2 SMNVEV (reference sequence). The chain's CDR3 is CASSAGTRAEETQYF. The CDR3 DNA is TGTGCCAGCAGTGCCGGGACTAGGGCGGAAGAGACCCAGTACTTC.

The chain recombines TRBV10-3 with TRBJ1-5, with D maybe TRBD1 (6 bases). The CDR3 runs to 15 residues. Trimming shortened V by 0 bases and J by 3 bases, and 9 bases separated the two germline ends. Germline loops: CDR1 ENHRY, CDR2 SYGVKD. CDR3 sequence reads: CAISESGQLNQPQHF. CDR3 in DNA: TGTGCCATCAGTGAGTCTGGACAGCTCAATCAGCCCCAGCATTTT.

The rearrangement uses TRBV7-8 and TRBJ1-4; 8 bases agree with TRBD1. CDR3 size: 16 residues. Germline trimming cut 3 bases from V and 1 base from J; bases unmatched to any gene: 4. Germline CDR1 reads SGHVS; CDR2 reads FQNEAQ. CDR3 in DNA: TGTGCCAGCAGCTTGGGAGACAGGGGAACTAATGAAAAACTGTTTTTT. As protein: CASSLGDRGTNEKLFF. Combining the CDR3 with reference TRBV7-8 and TRBJ1-4 gives the whole variable domain GAGVSQSPRYKVAKRGQDVALRCDPISGHVSLFWYQQALGQGPEFLTYFQNEAQLDKSGLPSDRFFAERPEGSVSTLKIQRTQQEDSAVYLCASSLGDRGTNEKLFFGSGTQLSVL.

This chain joins TRBV12-5 and TRBJ2-2, with D possibly matching TRBD2 (5 bases). CDR3 length equals 14 residues. V lost 6 bases and J lost 1, with 9 bases in between. In germline, CDR1 is LGHNT, CDR2 FRNRAP. CDR3 DNA: TGTGCTAGTGGCACGGACTGGAACACCGGGGAGCTGTTTTTT. Residues: CASGTDWNTGELFF.

This chain joins TRBV28 and TRBJ1-2; D perhaps matches TRBD1 (5 bases). This CDR3 is 16 amino acids long. With 6 bases removed from V and 2 bases from J, the gap between germline ends came to 19 bases. The V gene's germline CDR1 is MDHEN and CDR2 SYDVKM. CDR3: CASSVRKWGVNYGYTF. CDR3 DNA: TGTGCCAGCAGCGTCCGAAAGTGGGGGGTAAACTATGGCTACACCTTC.

This rearrangement joins TRBV7-9 to TRBJ2-2; 11 bases match TRBD2. Germline loops: CDR1 SEHNR, CDR2 FQNEAQ (reference sequence). The length of the CDR3 is 16 residues. V gave up 5 bases and J gave up 5 bases; unmatched junction bases: 7. In DNA, the CDR3 is TGTGCCAGCAGCCCCCGTAGCGGGGGGGCTACCGGGGAGCTGTTTTTT. Amino acid sequence: CASSPRSGGATGELFF.

The chain employs TRBV2 and TRBJ2-3, with D possibly being TRBD2 (5 bases). From germline, CDR1 is SNHLY and CDR2 FYNNEI. V was shortened by 6 bases and J by 5 bases, with 15 bases between the two germline ends. The CDR3 spans 14 residues. CDR3 loop: CASSVGAARDTQYF. CDR3 bases: TGTGCCAGCAGCGTGGGAGCGGCGAGAGATACGCAGTATTTT.

V and J are TRBV7-3 and TRBJ2-3; 8 nucleotides align to TRBD1. CDR1 and CDR2 from the germline V gene are SGHTA and FQGTGA. The CDR3 is 13 amino acids. J was trimmed by 6 bases and V by 5 bases; bases with no gene match: 4. CDR3 nucleotides: TGTGCCAGCAGCCAGGGGGCGCCGGATACGCAGTATTTT. Translation gives CASSQGAPDTQYF.

The gene calls are TRBV27 and TRBJ2-1; D is possibly TRBD2 (6 bases). The CDR3 totals 13 residues. Trimming left V 0 bases short and J 6 bases short, with 6 bases between. CDR1 MNHEY and CDR2 SMNVEV come from the germline V gene (reference sequence). The CDR3 nucleotides read TGTGCCAGCAGTTTATCCGGGAGCAATGAGCAGTTCTTC. It translates to CASSLSGSNEQFF.

Here the CDR3 DNA reads TGTGCCATCAGTGATTCCGGGACTATGTCAGGCGGGGAGCTGTTTTTT. This codes for CAISDSGTMSGGELFF. The chain employs TRBV10-3 and TRBJ2-2; 7 positions agree with TRBD2. Losses at the gene ends were 3 bases for V and 7 bases for J; bases not matched to a gene: 11. CDR3 length: 16 residues. CDR1 ENHRY and CDR2 SYGVKD come from the germline V gene.